A single sample is the source of the 29 T cell receptor beta chains below, sequenced in a study of CD8 T cells in ankylosing spondylitis. TCRdb reprocessed the 5' RACE reads with MiXCR, giving one entry per CDR3 protein. The sample comprises about 230,000 distinct CDR3 sequences, under 8.5% of which are singletons, and 4.8% rests with the top ten. The sample consisted of blood, either unsorted or a sorted T cell fraction (not recorded which). These receptors were collected from a female donor with ankylosing spondylitis or in good health (not recorded which).

This clonotype was recorded many times. V usage is TRBV28 and J usage is TRBJ2-2, with D maybe TRBD1 (6 bases). With 7 bases removed from V and 0 bases from J, the gap between germline ends came to 12 bases. Germline CDR1 reads MDHEN; CDR2 reads SYDVKM. This CDR3 is built from 15 residues. The CDR3 sequence is CASTLGHSNTGELFF. The DNA for the CDR3 is TGTGCCAGCACCCTGGGACACTCGAACACCGGGGAGCTGTTTTTT.

The table lists this clonotype with many counts. This chain joins TRBV19 and TRBJ2-5; perhaps TRBD1 as D (5 bases). This CDR3 is built from 14 residues. Per germline, CDR1 LNHDA and CDR2 SQIVND (reference sequence). V lost 3 bases, J lost 0 bases, and 8 bases lay in between. CDR3 DNA sequence: TGTGCCAGTAGTATCAGGGTGGACCAAGAGACCCAGTACTTC. This encodes CASSIRVDQETQYF. Combining the CDR3 with reference TRBV19 and TRBJ2-5 gives the whole variable domain DGGITQSPKYLFRKEGQNVTLSCEQNLNHDAMYWYRQDPGQGLRLIYYSQIVNDFQKGDIAEGYSVSREKKESFPLTVTSAQKNPTAFYLCASSIRVDQETQYFGPGTRLLVL.

Comment on this clonotype: A much larger clonotype is one base distant, so this may be a read error. The rearrangement joins TRBV7-2 to TRBJ2-7; D not resolved. Germline CDR1 reads SGHTA; CDR2 reads FQGNSA. The CDR3 covers 15 residues. The CDR3 DNA reads TGTGTCAGCAGCTTAGTGGGCACCCCAGGCTACGAGCAGTACTTC. Translating gives CVSSLVGTPGYEQYF.

This clonotype was seen many times. This chain links TRBV12-3 or TRBV12-4 with TRBJ2-2; 14 nucleotides align to TRBD2. The CDR3 contains 16 residues. Trimming cost V 5 bases and J 7 bases; bases outside gene matches: 6. CDR3 sequence (DNA): TGTGCCAGCAGTACGGGACTAGCGGGAGCGGACGGGGAGCTGTTTTTT. Its translation is CASSTGLAGADGELFF.

The chain employs TRBV19 and TRBJ2-2; a weak D match, TRBD1 (6 bases). V was clipped by 6 bases and J by 0 bases, with 11 bases between them. CDR3 length: 15 amino acids. Germline V lookup: CDR1 LNHDA, CDR2 SQIVND (reference sequence). The CDR3 region has the DNA TGTGCCAGTAGCACAGGGAGAGCGAACACCGGGGAGCTGTTTTTT. Amino acids: CASSTGRANTGELFF.

This clonotype has a handful of counts. The gene calls are TRBV20-1 and TRBJ2-3, with TRBD2 matching over 12 bases. V was pared by 6 bases and J by 5 bases, with 6 bases of the junction left unmatched. This CDR3 has 14 residues. The germline V gene encodes CDR1 DFQATT and CDR2 SNEGSKA (reference sequence). CDR3: CSARLAGERDTQYF. CDR3 sequence (DNA): TGCAGTGCCAGACTAGCGGGAGAGAGAGATACGCAGTATTTT.

This clonotype was seen only a few times. The chain couples TRBV20-1 to TRBJ2-7; maybe TRBD2 (5 bases). This CDR3 is built from 13 residues. CDR1 and CDR2 (germline): DFQATT, SNEGSKA (reference sequence). V lost 1 base and J 6 bases, leaving 13 bases between the germline ends. DNA of the CDR3: TGCAGTGCTAGAGGGGGATCCGCGGGCGAGCAGTACTTC. Amino acids: CSARGGSAGEQYF.

This clonotype was detected ten times or more. V is TRBV20-1 and J is TRBJ2-5, with D hard to call. The CDR3 runs to 12 residues. With 3 bases removed from V and 1 base from J, the gap between germline ends came to 6 bases. CDR1 and CDR2 from the germline V gene are DFQATT and SNEGSKA (reference sequence). The CDR3 DNA is TGCAGTGCTAGGACGGTCCAAGAGACCCAGTACTTC. This sequence encodes CSARTVQETQYF.

The V and J genes are TRBV20-1 and TRBJ2-1, with D possibly being TRBD2 (5 bases). CDR1 and CDR2 from the germline V gene are DFQATT and SNEGSKA (reference sequence). The CDR3 totals 10 residues. The CDR3 coding sequence is TGCAGCCCCCTCCAGCGGGAGCAGTTCTTC. Translation gives CSPLQREQFF.

This clonotype was counted at least ten times. The gene calls are TRBV7-2 and TRBJ2-7; the match to TRBD2 covers 8 bases. The CDR3 length is 12 residues. The junction had 3 bases not matched to a gene; V was cut back by 8 bases and J by 3 bases. Germline V gene lookup returns CDR1 SGHTA and CDR2 FQGNSA. For the CDR3, the DNA is TGTGCCAGCCGGGGGGGCGGCTACGAGCAGTACTTC. The encoded protein is CASRGGGYEQYF.

This clonotype was seen a handful of times. CDR3 protein: CASKWGPANYGYTF. CDR3 nucleotide sequence: TGTGCCAGCAAATGGGGCCCAGCTAACTATGGCTACACCTTC. The V and J genes are TRBV12-3 or TRBV12-4 and TRBJ1-2, with D perhaps TRBD1 (5 bases). This CDR3 contains 14 residues. V lost 7 bases and J 0 bases, leaving 12 bases between the germline ends.

This clonotype occurred many times. The J gene is TRBJ2-7, the V gene TRBV7-2; TRBD2 matches at 7 bases. Germline V gene lookup returns CDR1 SGHTA and CDR2 FQGNSA. The ends lost 1 base at V and 1 base at J; junction bases unmatched: 10. This CDR3 has 17 residues. The CDR3 here is CASSLGTGAGRSYEQYF. The CDR3 nucleotides read TGTGCCAGCAGCTTAGGGACGGGAGCGGGGAGGTCCTACGAGCAGTACTTC. The whole variable domain, remainder taken from reference TRBV7-2 and TRBJ2-7, is GAGVSQSPSNKVTEKGKDVELRCDPISGHTALYWYRQSLGQGLEFLIYFQGNSAPDKSGLPSDRFSAERTGGSVSTLTIQRTQQEDSAVYLCASSLGTGAGRSYEQYFGPGTRLTVT.

In its sample, this clonotype was seen many times. The rearrangement uses TRBV20-1 and TRBJ1-1; 7 nucleotides agree with TRBD1. With V trimmed by 6 bases and J by 0 bases, 7 bases remained unmatched. The CDR3 sequence is 14 residues long. Germline assignment: CDR1 DFQATT and CDR2 SNEGSKA (reference sequence). This CDR3 reads CSAPDDRVNTEAFF. Here the CDR3 DNA reads TGCAGTGCCCCGGACGACAGGGTGAACACTGAAGCTTTCTTT.

As to this clonotype: A much bigger clone sits one base away, suggesting this may be a read error. The J gene is TRBJ1-4, the V gene TRBV12-3 or TRBV12-4; TRBD1 agrees at 9 bases. This CDR3 is 14 amino acids long. This CDR3 reads CAGRPQGAGEKLFF. In DNA, the CDR3 is TGTGCCGGCAGACCACAGGGGGCTGGGGAAAAACTGTTTTTT.

This clonotype was picked up many times. This chain joins TRBV28 and TRBJ2-7; no definite D call. V was shortened by 3 bases and J by 0 bases, with 9 bases between the two germline ends. The CDR3 extends over 14 amino acids. From germline, CDR1 is MDHEN and CDR2 SYDVKM. For the CDR3, the DNA is TGTGCCAGCAGTTTGTTAGCAGGCTCCTACGAGCAGTACTTC. This encodes CASSLLAGSYEQYF. Full variable domain (missing parts from reference TRBV28 and TRBJ2-7): DVKVTQSSRYLVKRTGEKVFLECVQDMDHENMFWYRQDPGLGLRLIYFSYDVKMKEKGDIPEGYSVSREKKERFSLILESASTNQTSMYLCASSLLAGSYEQYFGPGTRLTVT.

This clonotype was seen at least ten times. Here the CDR3 reads CASSRTGEGYGYTF. CDR3 nucleotide sequence: TGTGCCAGCAGCCGGACGGGGGAAGGATATGGCTACACCTTC. The chain joins TRBV2 to TRBJ1-2; perhaps TRBD1 as D (5 bases). The CDR3 totals 14 residues. Looked up from germline, CDR1 is SNHLY and CDR2 is FYNNEI. V dropped 6 bases and J dropped 5 bases, with 16 bases sitting between them.

This clonotype was seen repeatedly, ten times or more. The gene calls are TRBV12-3 or TRBV12-4 and TRBJ1-2; 9 nucleotides align to TRBD1. The length of the CDR3 is 14 residues. Unmatched junction bases numbered 7, after V lost 7 bases and J lost 4 bases. As DNA, the CDR3 is TGTGCCAGCACTCTACAGGGGGCGACCTATGGCTACACCTTC. It encodes CASTLQGATYGYTF.

The table lists this clonotype with many counts. The chain links TRBV6-2 or TRBV6-3 to TRBJ2-1; D is perhaps TRBD2 (6 bases). Germline V lookup: CDR1 MNHEY, CDR2 SVGEGT. There are 16 residues in the CDR3. The ends were cut back, 5 bases at V and 1 base at J, with 15 bases in the middle. The CDR3 sequence is CASSPLSGFSYNEQFF. The CDR3 DNA sequence: TGTGCCAGCAGTCCCCTAAGCGGGTTTTCCTACAATGAGCAGTTCTTC.

This clonotype was seen at least ten times. The V gene is TRBV11-1, the J gene TRBJ2-5; unclear D gene. CDR3 length equals 14 residues. Trimming removed 0 bases at V and 2 bases at J, with 7 bases between. Germline V gives CDR1 SGHAT, CDR2 FQDESV (reference sequence). This chain's CDR3 is CASSLAVYQETQYF. For the CDR3, the DNA is TGTGCCAGCAGCTTAGCAGTCTATCAAGAGACCCAGTACTTC.

This clonotype has at least ten counts. Here the CDR3 DNA reads TGTGCCAGCAGTTTAAGGGACAGCTCCTACGAGCAGTACTTC. It yields the protein CASSLRDSSYEQYF. V gene TRBV6-5 combines with J gene TRBJ2-7; 7 bases map to TRBD1. J was trimmed by 0 bases and V by 4 bases; bases with no gene match: 3. CDR3 length equals 14 residues. Germline loops: CDR1 MNHEY, CDR2 SVGAGI.

The sample holds many counts of this clonotype. The CDR3 region is CASNPTLAKNIQYF. In nucleotides, the CDR3 is TGTGCCAGCAACCCGACGCTAGCCAAAAACATTCAGTACTTC. V is TRBV6-2 or TRBV6-3 and J is TRBJ2-4; D is undetermined. The CDR3 spans 14 residues. With 7 bases removed from V and 0 bases from J, the gap between germline ends came to 10 bases. CDR1 and CDR2 (germline): MNHEY, SVGEGT.

This clonotype has at least ten counts. CDR3: CASSPVPGADTQYF. The DNA of the CDR3 is TGTGCCAGCAGCCCGGTGCCGGGAGCAGATACGCAGTATTTT. This chain connects TRBV7-2 to TRBJ2-3, with D tentatively TRBD2 (6 bases). The CDR3 length is 14 residues. Deletions cut 5 bases from V and 4 bases from J, with 13 bases between. CDR1 is SGHTA and CDR2 is FQGNSA in the germline V gene.

This clonotype was observed at least ten times. The rearrangement joins TRBV12-3 or TRBV12-4 to TRBJ1-1; no firm D call. There are 13 residues in the CDR3. V lost 4 bases and J 4 bases, leaving 10 bases between the germline ends. Here the CDR3 DNA reads TGTGCCAGCAGTTCCGACGGTGGCACTGAAGCTTTCTTT. Translating gives CASSSDGGTEAFF.

This clonotype was seen many times. The V call is TRBV20-1, the J call TRBJ1-1; TRBD1 is a possible D gene (6 bases). The germline V gene has CDR1 DFQATT and CDR2 SNEGSKA (reference sequence). With 3 bases removed from V and 5 bases from J, the gap between germline ends came to 13 bases. The length of the CDR3 is 13 residues. The CDR3 DNA reads TGCAGTGCTAGCTTCAGGGGTAGGACTGAAGCTTTCTTT. It is translated as CSASFRGRTEAFF.

This clonotype was observed at least ten times. V is TRBV7-2 and J is TRBJ1-1; D is perhaps TRBD1 (6 bases). The CDR3 consists of 12 residues. V shed 5 bases and J shed 11 bases, with 15 bases lying between them. Germline loops: CDR1 SGHTA, CDR2 FQGNSA. CDR3 DNA: TGTGCCAGCAGCCACTTAGGGGGTAAGGCTTTCTTT. It yields the protein CASSHLGGKAFF.

This clonotype was counted a few times. The chain recombines TRBV6-2 or TRBV6-3 with TRBJ2-3; TRBD2 agrees at 9 bases. The germline gives CDR1 MNHEY, CDR2 SVGEGT. The CDR3 covers 15 residues. V dropped 7 bases and J dropped 6; count of bases not matched to a gene: 11. The CDR3 protein is CASILSGSASDTQYF. CDR3 in DNA: TGTGCCAGCATTCTTAGCGGGAGTGCATCGGATACGCAGTATTTT.

This clonotype showed up many times. The V call is TRBV12-3 or TRBV12-4, the J call TRBJ2-1; D assignment may be TRBD1 or TRBD2 (5 bases each). The V gene lost 3 bases and the J gene lost 8 bases, with 17 bases spanning the gap. The CDR3 extends over 15 amino acids. Here the CDR3 reads CASSFGVPRGDEQFF. CDR3 nucleotide sequence: TGTGCCAGCAGTTTCGGGGTCCCAAGGGGCGATGAGCAGTTCTTC.

This rearrangement joins TRBV6-6 to TRBJ1-5; 9 bases line up with TRBD1. The CDR3 has 12 residues. From germline, CDR1 is MNHNY and CDR2 SVGAGI (reference sequence). Trimming cost V 6 bases and J 14 bases; bases outside gene matches: 8. The CDR3 sequence is CASSLMTGGKHF. The CDR3 nucleotides read TGTGCCAGCAGCTTGATGACAGGGGGGAAGCATTTT.

This clonotype was counted at least ten times. The V call is TRBV12-3 or TRBV12-4, the J call TRBJ1-1; a weak D match, TRBD1 (6 bases). Trimming took 8 bases from V and 3 from J, leaving 16 bases between them. The CDR3 runs 14 residues. In DNA form, the CDR3 reads TGTGCCAGCGGAAAACAGGGTTTTTACACTGAAGCTTTCTTT. Translated, it gives CASGKQGFYTEAFF.